Listed below are T cell receptor beta chains from one sample, sequenced in a study of T cells in localized non-small cell lung cancer. The data were produced by immunoSEQ multiplex PCR, yet TCRdb's version contains in-frame clones alone and is incomplete. The sample consists of 40,000 to 65,000 clones, around nine tenths of them appearing once. Sequenced material: PBMCs, taken before any cancer treatment. These receptors originate from a female donor with stage II lung adenocarcinoma. Both conserved end residues are trimmed from each CDR3. A D gene is named only where the DNA matches it firmly.

v_gene: TRBV19; j_gene: TRBJ1-2; d_gene: NA; CDR3aa: ASTGTSNYGYT
v_gene: TRBV6-1; j_gene: TRBJ1-6; d_gene: NA; CDR3aa: ASSEGAAYNSPLH
v_gene: TRBV20-1; j_gene: TRBJ1-2; d_gene: NA; CDR3aa: SAPTGGYT
v_gene: TRBV6-1; j_gene: TRBJ1-4; d_gene: NA; CDR3aa: ASSALRREVNEKLF
v_gene: TRBV11-3; j_gene: TRBJ2-2; d_gene: NA; CDR3aa: ASSKRTANTGELF
v_gene: TRBV6-6; j_gene: TRBJ1-1; d_gene: NA; CDR3aa: ASRPLDSRITF
v_gene: TRBV6-6; j_gene: TRBJ1-5; d_gene: NA; CDR3aa: ASSYSKQSNQPQH
v_gene: TRBV5-1; j_gene: TRBJ2-4; d_gene: TRBD1; CDR3aa: ASSLDGTGGAKNIQY
v_gene: TRBV5-4; j_gene: TRBJ2-1; d_gene: TRBD2; CDR3aa: ASSFGAGGRDEQF
v_gene: TRBV30; j_gene: TRBJ1-2; d_gene: TRBD1; CDR3aa: AWTKGQGFPPT
v_gene: TRBV6-5; j_gene: TRBJ1-1; d_gene: NA; CDR3aa: ASSGIGYTEAF
v_gene: TRBV5-6; j_gene: TRBJ2-7; d_gene: NA; CDR3aa: ASSLEREQY
v_gene: TRBV5-1; j_gene: TRBJ2-3; d_gene: NA; CDR3aa: ASSLGPSTDTQY
v_gene: TRBV5-1; j_gene: TRBJ1-1; d_gene: TRBD1; CDR3aa: ASSSTGGGLNTEAF
v_gene: TRBV18; j_gene: TRBJ1-6; d_gene: TRBD1; CDR3aa: ASSPSPWTGLDSPLH
v_gene: TRBV7-6; j_gene: TRBJ1-4; d_gene: NA; CDR3aa: ASSEGGKEKLF
v_gene: TRBV6-1; j_gene: TRBJ2-1; d_gene: NA; CDR3aa: AIEEVGEQF
v_gene: TRBV5-4; j_gene: TRBJ2-7; d_gene: NA; CDR3aa: ASSLDGRIYEQY
v_gene: TRBV7-9; j_gene: TRBJ1-1; d_gene: NA; CDR3aa: ASSPTNTEAF
v_gene: TRBV18; j_gene: TRBJ2-7; d_gene: TRBD1; CDR3aa: ASSFGTGGYEQY
v_gene: TRBV5-1; j_gene: TRBJ1-2; d_gene: NA; CDR3aa: ASSLFPSGTAYYGYT
v_gene: TRBV6-1; j_gene: TRBJ2-1; d_gene: TRBD2; CDR3aa: ASIGLGTGEQF
v_gene: TRBV2; j_gene: TRBJ2-5; d_gene: TRBD2; CDR3aa: ASSEIAGVRGTQY
v_gene: TRBV5-4; j_gene: TRBJ2-3; d_gene: NA; CDR3aa: ASREDRTDTQY
v_gene: TRBV7-2; j_gene: TRBJ2-5; d_gene: TRBD2; CDR3aa: ASSLVLAAETQY
v_gene: TRBV18; j_gene: TRBJ1-1; d_gene: NA; CDR3aa: ASSLQDMNTEAF
v_gene: TRBV7-6; j_gene: TRBJ2-7; d_gene: TRBD1; CDR3aa: ASSLGQGAKEQY
v_gene: TRBV5-1; j_gene: TRBJ2-3; d_gene: NA; CDR3aa: ASSLYGFPTDTQY
v_gene: TRBV5-1; j_gene: TRBJ1-4; d_gene: NA; CDR3aa: ASSRSGEREKLF
v_gene: TRBV18; j_gene: TRBJ2-7; d_gene: TRBD2; CDR3aa: ASSPNGGDEQY
v_gene: TRBV15; j_gene: TRBJ1-2; d_gene: TRBD1; CDR3aa: ATSRGGTGNYGYT
v_gene: TRBV9; j_gene: TRBJ2-7; d_gene: TRBD1; CDR3aa: ASSRQGQSYEQY
v_gene: TRBV27; j_gene: TRBJ1-4; d_gene: NA; CDR3aa: ASSPWGTDEKLF
v_gene: TRBV11-3; j_gene: TRBJ2-2; d_gene: TRBD2; CDR3aa: ASSSEGLAGDTGELF
v_gene: TRBV4-1; j_gene: TRBJ1-5; d_gene: TRBD1; CDR3aa: ASSHPTGGNQPQH
v_gene: TRBV7-9; j_gene: TRBJ2-3; d_gene: TRBD2; CDR3aa: ASSSAGGGTDTQY
v_gene: TRBV19; j_gene: TRBJ1-2; d_gene: NA; CDR3aa: ASSIHSGQPNYGYT
v_gene: TRBV29-1; j_gene: TRBJ1-2; d_gene: NA; CDR3aa: SVFSTEGYT
v_gene: TRBV18; j_gene: TRBJ2-5; d_gene: TRBD1; CDR3aa: ASSPRPRDRVIETQY
v_gene: TRBV6-6; j_gene: TRBJ2-5; d_gene: NA; CDR3aa: ASSGQETQY
v_gene: TRBV27; j_gene: TRBJ1-1; d_gene: NA; CDR3aa: ASSSGAGAF
v_gene: TRBV4-1; j_gene: TRBJ1-5; d_gene: NA; CDR3aa: ASSQGPGYPNQPQH
v_gene: TRBV19; j_gene: TRBJ1-1; d_gene: NA; CDR3aa: ASSRMNTEAF
v_gene: TRBV2; j_gene: TRBJ2-2; d_gene: TRBD1; CDR3aa: ASRPQGTGELF
v_gene: TRBV6-1; j_gene: TRBJ1-2; d_gene: NA; CDR3aa: ASMGFSPGTYGYT
v_gene: TRBV6-1; j_gene: TRBJ1-6; d_gene: NA; CDR3aa: ASSEDAVYNSPLH
v_gene: TRBV7-6; j_gene: TRBJ1-1; d_gene: NA; CDR3aa: ASSPRANLLNTEAF
v_gene: TRBV5-1; j_gene: TRBJ1-1; d_gene: NA; CDR3aa: ASTQVGVTNTEAF